The rows below give T cell receptor beta chains drawn from one sample of a study of sequential checkpoint blockade in melanoma. Using immunoSEQ multiplex PCR, the repertoire was profiled, and TCRdb retains in-frame clones only, with some absent. The table lists about 17,000 clones, around two thirds of them singletons. Sequences were derived from CD8+ T cells sorted from blood (inferred from file names), sampled from a patient given nivolumab and ipilimumab in sequence. Every receptor here comes from a human donor with melanoma. Both conserved end residues are part of each CDR3. The D gene is left open where the match is weak. Clone size is shown for a subset of rows, as once, few, many or a class of expanded clone.

CDR3: CASREMNRSQYF; DNA: TGTGCCAGCAGGGAAATGAACAGGTCCCAGTACTTC; size: .; D: .; J: TRBJ2-5; V: TRBV2
CDR3: CASSWPMTEAFF; DNA: TGTGCCAGCAGCTGGCCCATGACTGAAGCTTTCTTT; size: few; D: .; J: TRBJ1-1; V: TRBV7-9
CDR3: CASSFGGSYEQYF; DNA: TGTGCCAGTAGTTTCGGGGGAAGCTACGAGCAGTACTTC; size: .; D: .; J: TRBJ2-7; V: TRBV19
CDR3: CASSVGQGRLEKLFF; DNA: TGTGCCAGCAGTGTGGGGCAGGGAAGATTGGAAAAACTGTTTTTT; size: few; D: .; J: TRBJ1-4; V: TRBV2
CDR3: CASSSWDRENIQYF; DNA: TGTGCCAGCAGCAGCTGGGACAGAGAAAACATTCAGTACTTC; size: .; D: TRBD1; J: TRBJ2-4; V: TRBV11-2
CDR3: CASSLGTGGQPQHF; DNA: TGTGCCAGCAGCTTGGGGACAGGGGGTCAGCCCCAGCATTTT; size: .; D: TRBD1; J: TRBJ1-5; V: TRBV13
CDR3: CASSLSGGMGNQPQHF; DNA: TGTGCCAGCAGTTTATCGGGGGGGATGGGCAATCAGCCCCAGCATTTT; size: .; D: .; J: TRBJ1-5; V: TRBV28
CDR3: CASSLGFGGARFF; DNA: TGTGCCAGCAGTTTGGGGTTTGGGGGGGCTCGTTTCTTC; size: .; D: .; J: TRBJ2-1; V: TRBV27
CDR3: CASSGGESTDTQYF; DNA: TGTGCCAGCAGCGGCGGGGAGAGCACAGATACGCAGTATTTT; size: .; D: .; J: TRBJ2-3; V: TRBV5-4
CDR3: CASAERIIEQFF; DNA: TGTGCCAGCGCGGAAAGGATAATAGAGCAGTTCTTC; size: .; D: .; J: TRBJ2-1; V: TRBV11-2
CDR3: CASSRTDTSYEQYF; DNA: TGTGCCAGCAGTCGGACGGACACCTCCTACGAGCAGTACTTC; size: .; D: .; J: TRBJ2-7; V: TRBV27
CDR3: CASSHLLASTYEQYF; DNA: TGCGCCAGCAGCCATCTTCTAGCGAGTACCTACGAGCAGTACTTC; size: few; D: .; J: TRBJ2-7; V: TRBV4-3
CDR3: CASSQIADTQYF; DNA: TGTGCCAGCAGCCAGATTGCAGATACGCAGTATTTT; size: .; D: .; J: TRBJ2-3; V: TRBV5-6
CDR3: CAGRQGRSSGNTIYF; DNA: TGTGCCGGACGACAGGGAAGGAGCTCTGGAAACACCATATATTTT; size: .; D: TRBD1; J: TRBJ1-3; V: TRBV6-1
CDR3: CASSPQGARSYF; DNA: TGTGCCAGCAGCCCCCAGGGTGCCAGGTCTTACTTC; size: once; D: .; J: TRBJ2-5; V: TRBV7-9
CDR3: CASSSSTGFYGYTF; DNA: TGTGCCAGCAGTTCGTCGACAGGGTTCTATGGCTACACCTTC; size: many; D: TRBD1; J: TRBJ1-2; V: TRBV6-5
CDR3: CASSTGQGERNHYF; DNA: TGTGCCAGCAGCACAGGACAGGGGGAACGTAATCACTACTTC; size: .; D: TRBD1; J: TRBJ2-5; V: TRBV7-7